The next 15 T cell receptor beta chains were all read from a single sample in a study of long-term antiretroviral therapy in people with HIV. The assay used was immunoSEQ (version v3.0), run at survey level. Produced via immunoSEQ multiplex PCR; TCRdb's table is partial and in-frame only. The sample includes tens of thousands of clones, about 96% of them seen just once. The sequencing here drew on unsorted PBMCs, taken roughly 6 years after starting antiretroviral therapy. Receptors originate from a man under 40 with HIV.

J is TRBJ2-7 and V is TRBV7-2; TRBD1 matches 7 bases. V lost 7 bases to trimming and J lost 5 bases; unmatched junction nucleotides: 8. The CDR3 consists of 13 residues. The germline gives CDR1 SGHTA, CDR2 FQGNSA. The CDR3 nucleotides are TGTGCCAGCATCCTTAACAGGGGCGACGAGCAGTACTTC. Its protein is CASILNRGDEQYF.

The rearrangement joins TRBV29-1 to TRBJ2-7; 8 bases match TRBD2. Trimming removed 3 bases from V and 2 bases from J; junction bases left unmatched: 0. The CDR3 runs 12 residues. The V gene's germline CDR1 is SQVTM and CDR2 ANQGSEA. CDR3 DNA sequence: TGCAGCGTTGAGGGACTAGCCTACGAGCAGTACTTC. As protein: CSVEGLAYEQYF.

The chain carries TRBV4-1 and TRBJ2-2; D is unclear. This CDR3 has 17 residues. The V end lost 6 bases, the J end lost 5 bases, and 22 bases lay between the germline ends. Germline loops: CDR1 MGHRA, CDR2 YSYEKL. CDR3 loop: CASRPSGPLGWTGELFF. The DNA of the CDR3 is TGCGCCAGCAGGCCATCCGGGCCCCTAGGGTGGACCGGGGAGCTGTTTTTT.

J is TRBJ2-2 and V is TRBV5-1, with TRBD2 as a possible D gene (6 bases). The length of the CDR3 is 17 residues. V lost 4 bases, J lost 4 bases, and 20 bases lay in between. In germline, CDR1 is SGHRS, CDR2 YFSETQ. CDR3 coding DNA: TGCGCCAGCAGCCCTTTCCTTAGCGGAGCCGGCACCGGGGAGCTGTTTTTT. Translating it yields CASSPFLSGAGTGELFF. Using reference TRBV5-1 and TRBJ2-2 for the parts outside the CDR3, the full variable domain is KAGVTQTPRYLIKTRGQQVTLSCSPISGHRSVSWYQQTPGQGLQFLFEYFSETQRNKGNFPGRFSGRQFSNSRSEMNVSTLELGDSALYLCASSPFLSGAGTGELFFGEGSRLTVL.

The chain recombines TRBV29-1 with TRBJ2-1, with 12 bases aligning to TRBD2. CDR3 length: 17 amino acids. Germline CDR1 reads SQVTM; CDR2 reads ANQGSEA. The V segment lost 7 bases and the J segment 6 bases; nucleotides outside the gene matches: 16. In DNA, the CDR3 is TGCAGCGATGCTCCGGGACTAGCGGGCCAATCTAGCAATGAGCAGTTCTTC. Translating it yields CSDAPGLAGQSSNEQFF.

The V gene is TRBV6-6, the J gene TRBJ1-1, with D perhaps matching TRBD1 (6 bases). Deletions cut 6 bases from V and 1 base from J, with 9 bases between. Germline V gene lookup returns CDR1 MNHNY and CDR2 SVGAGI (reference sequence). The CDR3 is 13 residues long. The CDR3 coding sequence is TGTGCCAGCAGCTTGGGACAGAACACTGAAGCTTTCTTT. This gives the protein CASSLGQNTEAFF.

The DNA of the CDR3 is TGTGCCTGGAGTGGGGGGACCGGGACTGGGGGTCGCCTAAGGCCGTACAATGAGCAGTTCTTC. This gives the protein CAWSGGTGTGGRLRPYNEQFF. The chain is built from TRBV30 and TRBJ2-1; possible D gene TRBD2, 6 bases. The length of the CDR3 is 21 residues. Deletions cut 1 base from V and 4 bases from J, with 32 bases between. The germline V gene has CDR1 GTSNPN and CDR2 SVGIG (reference sequence).

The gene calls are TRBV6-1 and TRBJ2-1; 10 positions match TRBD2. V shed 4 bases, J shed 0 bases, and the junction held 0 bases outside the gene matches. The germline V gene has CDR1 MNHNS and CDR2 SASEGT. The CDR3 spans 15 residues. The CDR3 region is CASSGTSGSYNEQFF. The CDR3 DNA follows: TGTGCCAGCAGTGGGACTAGCGGCTCCTACAATGAGCAGTTCTTC.

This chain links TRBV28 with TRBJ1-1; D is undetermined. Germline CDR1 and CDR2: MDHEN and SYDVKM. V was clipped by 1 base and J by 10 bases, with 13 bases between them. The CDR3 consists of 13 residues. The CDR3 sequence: CASSLSPGYGAFF. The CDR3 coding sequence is TGTGCCAGCAGTTTATCCCCCGGGTATGGAGCTTTCTTT.

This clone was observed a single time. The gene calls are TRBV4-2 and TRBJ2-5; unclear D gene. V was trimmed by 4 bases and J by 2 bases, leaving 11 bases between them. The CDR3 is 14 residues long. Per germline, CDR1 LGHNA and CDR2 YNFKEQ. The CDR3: CASSLGLVQETQYF. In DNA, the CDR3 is TGTGCCAGCAGCCTAGGGCTAGTACAAGAGACCCAGTACTTC.

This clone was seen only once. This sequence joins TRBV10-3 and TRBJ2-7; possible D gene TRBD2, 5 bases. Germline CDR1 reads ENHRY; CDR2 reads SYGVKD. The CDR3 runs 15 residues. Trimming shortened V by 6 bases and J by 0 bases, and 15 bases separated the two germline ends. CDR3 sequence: CAISPTRLSSYEQYF. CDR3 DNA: TGTGCCATCAGCCCGACGAGACTAAGCTCCTACGAGCAGTACTTC.

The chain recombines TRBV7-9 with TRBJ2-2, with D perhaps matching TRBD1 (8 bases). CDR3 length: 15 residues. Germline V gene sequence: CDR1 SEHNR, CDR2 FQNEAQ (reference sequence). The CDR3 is CLGGGDRGNTGELFF. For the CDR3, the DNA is TGTCTTGGCGGGGGAGACAGGGGCAACACCGGGGAGCTGTTTTTT.

CDR3 sequence: CASSSDSSGNTIYF. The CDR3 region has the DNA TGTGCCAGCTCATCGGACAGCTCTGGAAACACCATATATTTT. The chain has TRBV18 and TRBJ1-3, with D perhaps matching TRBD1 (6 bases). The ends were cut back, 5 bases at V and 0 bases at J, with 8 bases in the middle. CDR3 length: 14 amino acids. CDR1 is KGHSH, CDR2 LQKENI, per germline.

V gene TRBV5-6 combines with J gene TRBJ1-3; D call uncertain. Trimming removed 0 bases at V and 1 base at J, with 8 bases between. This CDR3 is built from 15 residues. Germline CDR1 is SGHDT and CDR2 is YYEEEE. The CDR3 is CASSLEPGSGNTIYF. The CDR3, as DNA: TGTGCCAGCAGCTTGGAGCCAGGATCTGGAAACACCATATATTTT.

The CDR3 loop reads CATSGLPAAGEPSGANVLTF. CDR3 sequence (DNA): TGTGCCACCAGCGGACTCCCAGCGGCAGGGGAACCCTCTGGGGCCAACGTCCTGACTTTC. The chain has TRBV15 and TRBJ2-6, with a possible D match to TRBD1 (6 bases). Trimming removed 5 bases at V and 0 bases at J, with 23 bases between. CDR1 is LNHNV, CDR2 YYDKDF, per germline (reference sequence). The CDR3 covers 20 residues.